The rows below give T cell receptor beta chains drawn from one sample of a study of T cells in Graves' hyperthyroidism and ophthalmopathy. TCRdb fed the multiplex PCR reads into MiXCR, producing one record per CDR3 protein. The sample contains approximately 720,000 distinct CDR3 sequences, about 19% of which appear only once. The sample consisted of blood. All receptors come from a woman between 50 and 59 years old with Graves' hyperthyroidism that later progressed to Graves' ophthalmopathy. The CDR3 runs from the conserved cysteine through the conserved F or W. Each record gives: J gene, CDR3 length, V gene, clone size, D gene, CDR3 protein, CDR3 DNA. A D gene is named only where the DNA matches it firmly. Size is omitted from some rows. Given values are once, few, many or a class for expanded clones.

TRBJ2-1,15,TRBV6-2/TRBV6-3,.,TRBD2,CASASSGGAYNEQFF,TGTGCCAGCGCAAGCAGCGGGGGGGCCTACAATGAGCAGTTCTTC
TRBJ2-3,12,TRBV10-3,.,.,CAIGGVTDTQYF,TGTGCCATCGGCGGGGTAACAGATACGCAGTATTTT
TRBJ2-7,14,TRBV11-2,.,.,CASSLDQGDNEQYF,TGTGCCAGCAGCTTAGATCAGGGTGATAACGAGCAGTACTTC
TRBJ1-1,13,TRBV15,.,.,CATSREGDTEAFF,TGTGCCACCAGCAGAGAGGGGGACACTGAAGCTTTCTTT
TRBJ1-1,15,TRBV12-3/TRBV12-4,many,TRBD1,CASRETGGRNTEAFF,TGTGCCAGCAGAGAGACAGGGGGCCGGAACACTGAAGCTTTCTTT
TRBJ2-2,16,TRBV20-1,.,TRBD1,CSARAGTGDYTGELFF,TGCAGTGCAAGAGCCGGGACAGGGGACTACACCGGGGAGCTGTTTTTT
TRBJ1-1,11,TRBV20-1,many,.,CSAPDFTEAFF,TGCAGTGCTCCTGATTTCACTGAAGCTTTCTTT
TRBJ1-1,17,TRBV7-6,.,.,CASSSTVRGASNTEALF,TGTGCCAGCAGCTCAACAGTACGGGGGGCTTCGAACACTGAAGCTCTCTTT
TRBJ1-4,15,TRBV4-1,.,TRBD1,CASSPSGGVREKLFF,TGCGCCAGCAGCCCCTCAGGGGGAGTACGTGAAAAACTGTTTTTT
TRBJ1-4,14,TRBV5-1,.,.,CASGSGATNEKLFF,TGCGCCAGTGGGAGCGGGGCAACTAATGAAAAACTGTTTTTT
TRBJ2-3,18,TRBV6-1,many,.,CASYSYGSSRETADTQYF,TGTGCCAGCTATTCCTACGGGAGTAGTCGTGAGACGGCAGATACGCAGTATTTT
TRBJ1-2,15,TRBV3-1,many,.,CASTEGQPSLSGYTF,TGTGCCAGCACCGAAGGACAGCCAAGTCTCTCTGGCTACACCTTC
TRBJ1-5,14,TRBV7-8,.,.,CASSLAGLNQSQHF,TGTGCCAGCAGCTTAGCGGGCCTCAATCAGTCCCAGCATTTT
TRBJ1-2,16,TRBV19,few,TRBD1,CASSIWGQGTGYGYTF,TGTGCCAGTAGTATCTGGGGACAGGGGACGGGCTATGGCTACACCTTC
TRBJ2-1,12,TRBV2,many,.,CASDPGGDEQFF,TGTGCCAGCGACCCCGGCGGGGATGAGCAGTTCTTC
TRBJ1-2,13,TRBV29-1,.,.,CSVVFAEFYGYTF,TGCAGCGTTGTGTTCGCGGAGTTCTATGGCTACACCTTC
TRBJ1-1,16,TRBV2,many,TRBD1,CASSFERDRVDTEAFF,TGTGCCAGCAGTTTTGAAAGAGACAGGGTGGACACTGAAGCTTTCTTT
TRBJ1-1,18,TRBV3-1,many,.,CASSQDKGTGYMNTEAFF,TGTGCCAGCAGCCAAGATAAGGGAACAGGGTACATGAACACTGAAGCTTTCTTT
TRBJ1-1,13,TRBV20-1,.,.,CSARELSGVEAFF,TGCAGTGCTAGAGAGCTTTCGGGGGTTGAAGCTTTCTTT
TRBJ2-5,15,TRBV19,.,TRBD1,CASSSRDRVQETQYF,TGTGCCAGTAGTAGCCGGGACAGGGTACAAGAGACCCAGTACTTC
TRBJ1-2,15,TRBV19,.,.,CASSPNDRANYGYTF,TGTGCCAGTAGTCCAAACGACAGAGCTAACTATGGCTACACCTTC
TRBJ2-5,14,TRBV2,many,.,CASRRDMLAGTQYF,TGTGCCAGCAGGCGGGACATGCTGGCAGGGACCCAGTACTTC
TRBJ2-5,14,TRBV20-1,.,.,CSVIPQEHQETQYF,TGCAGTGTTATCCCCCAGGAACACCAAGAGACCCAGTACTTC
TRBJ2-5,15,TRBV5-1,.,TRBD1,CASRNPGTGSETQYF,TGCGCCAGCAGGAATCCCGGGACAGGGTCAGAGACCCAGTACTTC
TRBJ1-5,17,TRBV6-2/TRBV6-3,.,.,CASTQPRTVPVYQPQHF,TGTGCCAGCACTCAACCGAGGACAGTTCCCGTATATCAGCCCCAGCATTTT
TRBJ2-1,15,TRBV2,.,TRBD2,CASSGGSGGYNEQFF,TGTGCCAGCAGTGGCGGTAGCGGGGGGTACAATGAGCAGTTCTTC
TRBJ1-1,17,TRBV4-1,.,.,CASSQVRLVRGGTEAFF,TGCGCCAGCAGCCAAGTACGCCTGGTTAGGGGCGGCACTGAAGCTTTCTTT
TRBJ2-2,15,TRBV7-3,many,.,CASSLTSPGTGELFF,TGTGCCAGCAGCTTAACGAGTCCCGGTACCGGGGAGCTGTTTTTT
TRBJ2-1,17,TRBV6-5,.,TRBD2,CASSLKIGTSGDNEQFF,TGTGCCAGCAGTTTGAAAATCGGGACTAGCGGGGACAATGAGCAGTTCTTC
TRBJ2-1,15,TRBV5-4,.,.,CASSWAGLGYNEQFF,TGTGCCAGCAGCTGGGCGGGCCTCGGTTACAATGAGCAGTTCTTC
TRBJ2-1,15,TRBV27,.,TRBD1,CASRTDRVPYNEQFF,TGTGCCAGCAGGACAGACAGGGTACCCTACAATGAGCAGTTCTTC
TRBJ2-1,14,TRBV4-1,.,TRBD2,CASSQSGGGDEQFF,TGCGCCAGCAGCCAAAGCGGGGGCGGGGATGAGCAGTTCTTC
TRBJ1-5,14,TRBV2,many,TRBD1,CASSGGRGNQPQHF,TGTGCCAGCAGTGGCGGCAGGGGGAATCAGCCCCAGCATTTT
TRBJ2-3,17,TRBV5-1,.,TRBD2,CASSVSLAGDPQDTQYF,TGTGCCAGCAGCGTAAGTTTGGCGGGGGACCCCCAGGATACGCAGTATTTT
TRBJ1-4,15,TRBV20-1,few,TRBD1,CSARGEGALNEKLFF,TGCAGTGCTAGAGGAGAGGGGGCGCTTAATGAAAAACTGTTTTTT
TRBJ2-3,13,TRBV11-3,few,.,CASNLTSTDTQYF,TGTGCCAGCAACTTAACCAGCACAGATACGCAGTATTTT
TRBJ1-2,11,TRBV19,few,.,CATTQNYGYTF,TGTGCCACTACGCAAAACTATGGCTACACCTTC
TRBJ2-7,14,TRBV5-1,many,.,CASSLRDHRYEQYF,TGCGCCAGCAGCTTAAGGGACCACCGGTACGAGCAGTACTTC
TRBJ2-5,15,TRBV29-1,.,TRBD1,CSVPEQGTYQETQYF,TGCAGCGTCCCTGAACAGGGGACGTACCAAGAGACCCAGTACTTC
TRBJ1-6,13,TRBV30,.,.,CAWSGGVNGPLHF,TGTGCCTGGAGTGGGGGGGTTAACGGGCCCCTCCACTTT
TRBJ2-2,16,TRBV4-1,.,.,CASSQVDLGFTGELFF,TGCGCCAGCAGCCAAGTTGACCTGGGTTTCACCGGGGAGCTGTTTTTT
TRBJ2-1,14,TRBV6-1,few,TRBD2,CASSLGRGGDEQFF,TGTGCCAGCAGTTTGGGGCGGGGGGGCGATGAGCAGTTCTTC